This TCR beta chain stems from a study of persistence of HIV-infected CD4 T cells. The wider study: Donors had been on suppressive ART for a median of around eight years.

Cells were stimulated nonspecifically with anti-CD3/anti-CD28 magnetic beads. Sorting selected CD4+ T cells upregulating both CD40 ligand and CD69. Adults with HIV-1 started suppressive ART while chronically infected. Donors had CD4+ T cell counts above 400 cells/uL and were CMV-seropositive. On this clone itself: Its antigen is not identified.

CDR3 length equals 16 residues. V shed 5 bases, J shed 2 bases, and the junction held 6 bases outside the gene matches. CDR1 and CDR2 from the germline V gene are SGHTA and FQGNSA. This was the immunoSEQ version 4 assay in survey mode. Profiled with immunoSEQ multiplex PCR; TCRdb holds only in-frame clones, not every one. The sample lists about 46,000 clones, about 90% seen once, with approximately 3.2% in the top ten. This sample comprised CD4+ T cells sorted from PBMCs after approximately 19-hour stimulation, obtained from a patient who received antiretroviral therapy. This rearrangement joins TRBV7-2 to TRBJ1-1; the match to TRBD1 covers 12 bases. This receptor was obtained from an adult woman with HIV who was CMV-seropositive. Here the CDR3 DNA reads TGTGCCAGCAGCCCCGGCGGGACAGGGGGCAACACTGAAGCTTTCTTT. Translating it yields CASSPGGTGGNTEAFF.